Following are 27 T cell receptor beta chains from one sample sequenced in a study of T cells in Graves' hyperthyroidism and ophthalmopathy (dated by TCRdb to the late 2010s). The library was built by means of multiplex PCR. Instrument used: Illumina HiSeq 2000. TCR beta CDR3 regions were amplified from RNA transcripts. The TCR CDR3 was subjected to a first round of RT-PCR using the HTBI primer set and the Qiagen OneStep RT-PCR kit. TCRdb ran its own pipeline on the public reads, namely fastp trimming at Q25 and MiXCR clone calling, and kept in-frame beta chains. A single entry per CDR3 protein holds the most common genes and DNA from its merged rows. The sample table shows about 610,000 distinct CDR3 sequences, and around 45% are seen once. The top ten constitute around 8% of the sample. Source material: peripheral blood or thyroid tissue (not recorded which). Receptors originate from a woman between 18 and 29 years old with Graves' hyperthyroidism.

As to this clonotype: At one boundary the junction diverges from the germline segment, which might be a read error. The V and J genes are TRBV10-3 and TRBJ2-6; TRBD1 agrees at 8 bases. The CDR3 consists of 15 residues. Germline CDR1 reads ENHRY; CDR2 reads SYGVKD. The CDR3 here is CVISLQGAGANVLTF. DNA for the CDR3: TGTGTCATCAGTTTACAGGGGGCTGGGGCCAACGTCCTGACTTTC.

The chain's CDR3 is CASSILAGSYGYTF. The CDR3 DNA reads TGTGCCAGCAGCATACTAGCGGGATCCTATGGCTACACCTTC. V gene TRBV7-2 combines with J gene TRBJ1-2, with D unresolved. The CDR3 has 14 residues. Trimming took off 5 bases at V and 4 bases at J, with 14 bases between the two ends. Germline V CDR1 and CDR2: SGHTA, FQGNSA.

As regards this clonotype: It may be a read error: a sequence one base away is much more abundant. The chain carries TRBV27 and TRBJ2-5, with unresolved D. V was cut by 3 bases and J by 5 bases, with 7 bases left in between. The CDR3 is 12 residues long. The V gene's germline CDR1 is MNHEY and CDR2 SMNVEV (reference sequence). As DNA, the CDR3 is TGTGCCAGCAGTTTCCAGGAGGAGACCCAGTACTTC. Encoded protein: CASSFQEETQYF.

The chain is built from TRBV7-2 and TRBJ1-1, with 10 bases identical to TRBD1. After removal of 9 bases from V and 7 bases from J, the junction contained 20 bases not matched to a gene. The CDR3 loop spans 17 amino acids. Germline V gene sequence: CDR1 SGHTA, CDR2 FQGNSA. CDR3 in amino acids: CASTPSWGDRGGIEAFF. CDR3 nucleotides: TGTGCCAGTACCCCCTCATGGGGGGACAGGGGAGGGATTGAAGCTTTCTTT.

This clonotype has a count of ten or more. The chain joins TRBV29-1 to TRBJ2-7; D is uncertain. V dropped 3 bases and J dropped 6 bases, with 9 bases sitting between them. The CDR3 consists of 11 residues. CDR1 and CDR2 (germline): SQVTM, ANQGSEA. The DNA for the CDR3 is TGCAGCGTTGAGGTAGGGATCGAGCAGTACTTC. Amino acid sequence: CSVEVGIEQYF.

The chain recombines TRBV20-1 with TRBJ1-1; D is undetermined. Germline CDR1 and CDR2: DFQATT and SNEGSKA (reference sequence). With 4 bases removed from V and 6 bases from J, the gap between germline ends came to 6 bases. The CDR3 runs to 10 residues. CDR3 DNA sequence: TGCAGTGCTAACTATCCTGAAGCTTTCTTT. This codes for CSANYPEAFF.

This clonotype has ten or more counts. The chain uses TRBV5-6 and TRBJ1-4; a weak D match, TRBD1 (5 bases). From germline, CDR1 is SGHDT and CDR2 YYEEEE. V was pared by 0 bases and J by 8 bases, with 29 bases between. The CDR3 runs to 20 residues. The CDR3 DNA sequence: TGTGCCAGCAGCTTGGCCGGACAAGGGGCGCTCAGGAGTGTGAGCGAAAAACTGTTTTTT. Protein product: CASSLAGQGALRSVSEKLFF.

The genes are TRBV2 and TRBJ2-3; TRBD2 might be the D (5 bases). The CDR3 runs 16 residues. CDR1 is SNHLY and CDR2 is FYNNEI in the germline V gene. V lost 3 bases and J lost 0, with 13 bases in between. The CDR3 reads CASSDLSGGSTDTQYF. CDR3 nucleotide sequence: TGTGCCAGCAGTGATTTGTCTGGCGGGAGCACAGATACGCAGTATTTT. Full variable domain (remainder filled in from reference TRBV2 and TRBJ2-3): EPEVTQTPSHQVTQMGQEVILRCVPISNHLYFYWYRQILGQKVEFLVSFYNNEISEKSEIFDDQFSVERPDGSNFTLKIRSTKLEDSAMYFCASSDLSGGSTDTQYFGPGTRLTVL.

This clonotype came up a few times. The rearrangement joins TRBV7-9 to TRBJ2-2; 7 bases agree with TRBD2. The CDR3 extends over 18 amino acids. J was trimmed by 0 bases and V by 7 bases; bases with no gene match: 14. Germline-derived CDR1 and CDR2 are SEHNR and FQNEAQ (reference sequence). CDR3 DNA sequence: TGTGCCAGCATCCCAGTTTGGTCGACTAGCCCGAACACCGGGGAGCTGTTTTTT. Translating it yields CASIPVWSTSPNTGELFF.

The chain employs TRBV29-1 and TRBJ1-1, with 9 bases fitting TRBD1. This CDR3 contains 13 residues. Per germline, CDR1 SQVTM and CDR2 ANQGSEA. Trimming at V came to 8 bases and at J to 2 bases, leaving 6 bases not matched to a gene. The CDR3 nucleotides are TGCAGCCTCACAGGGGGCCTAAACACTGAAGCTTTCTTT. Protein product: CSLTGGLNTEAFF.

The chain couples TRBV7-9 to TRBJ2-7, with no clear D. With 5 bases removed from V and 1 base from J, the gap between germline ends came to 6 bases. The CDR3 spans 12 residues. The germline V gene has CDR1 SEHNR and CDR2 FQNEAQ (reference sequence). The CDR3 bases are TGTGCCAGCAGCATCCGGTCCTACGAGCAGTACTTC. Its protein product is CASSIRSYEQYF. The variable domain in full, completed from reference TRBV7-9 and TRBJ2-7, reads DTGVSQNPRHKITKRGQNVTFRCDPISEHNRLYWYRQTLGQGPEFLTYFQNEAQLEKSRLLSDRFSAERPKGSFSTLEIQRTEQGDSAMYLCASSIRSYEQYFGPGTRLTVT.

This clonotype has only a few counts. V is TRBV5-6 and J is TRBJ2-7; D not certain. V lost 1 base, J lost 6 bases, and 8 bases lay in between. In germline, CDR1 is SGHDT, CDR2 YYEEEE. This CDR3 comprises 12 residues. In nucleotides, the CDR3 is TGTGCCAGCAGCTTGAGGGCAGGCGAGCAGTACTTC. It encodes CASSLRAGEQYF. The full variable domain, in which reference TRBV5-6 and TRBJ2-7 provide the parts outside the CDR3, is DAGVTQSPTHLIKTRGQQVTLRCSPKSGHDTVSWYQQALGQGPQFIFQYYEEEERQRGNFPDRFSGHQFPNYSSELNVNALLLGDSALYLCASSLRAGEQYFGPGTRLTVT.

This clonotype was observed a handful of times. The chain employs TRBV29-1 and TRBJ2-3; 8 nucleotides align to TRBD2. The germline CDR1 and CDR2 sequences are SQVTM and ANQGSEA. The CDR3 runs 14 residues. CDR3 in amino acids: CASSLAGRTDTQYF. The CDR3 coding sequence is TGCGCCAGCAGTCTAGCGGGCCGCACAGATACGCAGTATTTT.

This clonotype was counted ten times or more. The chain joins TRBV7-2 to TRBJ2-5; D is perhaps TRBD2 (6 bases). Deletions cut 2 bases from V and 7 bases from J, with 14 bases between. The germline gives CDR1 SGHTA, CDR2 FQGNSA. The length of the CDR3 is 14 residues. CDR3 nucleotides: TGTGCCAGCAGCTTACCGGGGAGTAGCGGGACCCAGTACTTC. Encoded protein: CASSLPGSSGTQYF.

The chain carries TRBV5-1 and TRBJ2-3; possible D gene TRBD2, 7 bases. The germline V gene has CDR1 SGHRS and CDR2 YFSETQ. V was pared by 4 bases and J by 4 bases, with 16 bases between. CDR3 size: 15 residues. The CDR3 reads CASSPREGGADTQYF. The CDR3 DNA reads TGCGCCAGCAGCCCCCGAGAAGGGGGGGCAGATACGCAGTATTTT. Together with reference TRBV5-1 and TRBJ2-3, the CDR3 gives the full variable domain: KAGVTQTPRYLIKTRGQQVTLSCSPISGHRSVSWYQQTPGQGLQFLFEYFSETQRNKGNFPGRFSGRQFSNSRSEMNVSTLELGDSALYLCASSPREGGADTQYFGPGTRLTVL.

Concerning this clonotype: Here the CDR3 omits its conserved ending phenylalanine or tryptophan, so a read error is the likely source. The J gene is TRBJ1-1, the V gene TRBV24-1; 7 bases map to TRBD1. The CDR3 is made up of 16 amino acids. V lost 3 bases, J lost 0 bases, and 6 bases stayed unmatched. From germline, CDR1 is KGHDR and CDR2 SFDVKD. CDR3 sequence: CATSDETGSMNTEAFS. The CDR3 nucleotides read TGTGCCACCAGTGATGAGACAGGGTCTATGAACACTGAAGCTTTCTCT.

This clonotype was observed many times. This rearrangement joins TRBV24-1 to TRBJ1-2; D not certain. This CDR3 has 14 residues. Germline V gene lookup returns CDR1 KGHDR and CDR2 SFDVKD. V lost 4 bases, J lost 2 bases, and 10 bases lay in between. The CDR3 reads CATSDRTSNYGYTF. The CDR3, as DNA: TGTGCCACCAGTGACCGGACCTCCAACTATGGCTACACCTTC.

The chain combines TRBV20-1 with TRBJ1-6, with TRBD1 identical over 8 bases. The length of the CDR3 is 15 residues. V was pared by 3 bases and J by 6 bases, with 7 bases of the junction left unmatched. CDR1 is DFQATT, CDR2 SNEGSKA, per germline (reference sequence). CDR3 nucleotides: TGCAGTGCTAGCCCCCCTGGACAGGGTAATTCACCCCTCCACTTT. It codes for CSASPPGQGNSPLHF.

This clonotype came up a few times. The chain combines TRBV5-1 with TRBJ2-2; TRBD1 matches at 9 bases. Germline CDR1 reads SGHRS; CDR2 reads YFSETQ. V lost 6 bases, J lost 4 bases, and 10 bases stayed unmatched. CDR3 length: 16 amino acids. The CDR3 region has the DNA TGCGCCAGCAACGCCCGGGACAGGGACCTCACCGGGGAGCTGTTTTTT. Protein: CASNARDRDLTGELFF.

Regarding this clonotype: Sequence at one end of the junction differs from germline and may be a read error. J is TRBJ1-1 and V is TRBV7-8; D unresolved. The CDR3 length is 10 residues. CDR1 is SGHVS, CDR2 FQNEAQ, per germline. The CDR3 DNA is TGTGCCAGCAGCTTAAGAGTAGCGGCCTTT. It is translated as CASSLRVAAF.

On this clonotype itself: A read error may account for a junction end that differs from germline. The J gene is TRBJ2-5, the V gene TRBV7-3, with 7 bases fitting TRBD1. This CDR3 contains 11 residues. Germline CDR1 and CDR2: SGHTA and FQGTGA. The CDR3 DNA reads TGTGCCAGCAGCGTAACAGGGGCCCAGTACTTC. Translating it yields CASSVTGAQYF.

On this clonotype itself: At one end, the junction sequence differs from germline, possibly due to a read error. The rearrangement links TRBV7-2 to TRBJ1-4; TRBD1 might be the D (5 bases). This CDR3 spans 16 amino acids. Per the germline V gene, CDR1 is SGHTA and CDR2 is FQGNSA. The CDR3 nucleotides are TGTGCCGGCAGCTTCCCCGTGACAGCAACTAATGAAAAACTGTTTTTT. Its protein product is CAGSFPVTATNEKLFF.

The CDR3 is CASSPRRTDEKLFF. The CDR3, as DNA: TGTGCCAGCAGCCCCCGACGGACAGATGAAAAACTGTTTTTT. The rearrangement uses TRBV9 and TRBJ1-4; weak D call: TRBD1 (6 bases). V was pared by 4 bases and J by 6 bases, with 13 bases between. This CDR3 is built from 14 residues. CDR1 and CDR2 (germline): SGDLS, YYNGEE.

As regards this clonotype: The junction differs from germline at one of its ends, possibly a read error. This chain uses TRBV10-3 with TRBJ1-1; TRBD1 matches 10 bases. Germline lookup yields CDR1 ENHRY and CDR2 SYGVKD. This CDR3 region has 11 residues. The CDR3 loop reads CAITDRRTGGF. DNA for the CDR3: TGTGCCATCACCGACCGACGGACAGGGGGCTTT.

Many counts were recorded for this clonotype. This sequence joins TRBV11-1 and TRBJ2-7; TRBD1 aligns across 9 bases. The V gene's germline CDR1 is SGHAT and CDR2 FQDESV (reference sequence). The V gene end was trimmed by 3 bases and the J gene end by 6 bases; junction bases not matched to a gene: 6. The CDR3 loop spans 14 amino acids. CDR3 loop: CASSFMDRGAEQYF. DNA for the CDR3: TGTGCCAGCAGCTTTATGGACAGGGGTGCCGAGCAGTACTTC.

Details on this clonotype: A single base separates this from a much larger clone, so it may be a read error. The chain recombines TRBV7-3 with TRBJ2-1, with 12 bases identical to TRBD2. CDR3 length: 15 amino acids. Germline lookup yields CDR1 SGHTA and CDR2 FQGTGA. Trimming took 2 bases from V and 5 from J; bases not matched to a gene: 1. This chain's CDR3 is CASSLRLAGDNEQFF. CDR3 nucleotide sequence: TGTGCCAGCAGCTTACGACTAGCGGGGGACAATGAGCAGTTCTTC.

Points on this clonotype: A much bigger clone sits one base away, suggesting this may be a read error. The chain is built from TRBV7-2 and TRBJ2-5; D possibly corresponds to TRBD2 (5 bases). Germline V gene lookup returns CDR1 SGHTA and CDR2 FQGNSA. The CDR3 consists of 16 residues. Trimming cost V 1 base and J 0 bases, with 12 bases left between them. The CDR3 here is CASSLVGAGDQETQYF. The CDR3 nucleotides read TGTGCCAGCAGCTTAGTGGGAGCAGGAGACCAAGAGACCCAGTACTTC.